The 18 T cell receptor beta chains reported below all come from one sample, sequenced in a study of shared clonotypes between healthy human individuals. Libraries were prepared by immunoSEQ multiplex PCR; TCRdb keeps only in-frame clonotypes and omits some of them. The repertoire includes some 1.4 million clones, around 95% of them detected once, and over 1% sits in the top ten. Sequencing input: naive CD4+ T cells sorted from blood. Subset indicated: CD45RA+ positively selected. The source of these receptors is a man aged 25 to 45 in good health.

V is TRBV18 and J is TRBJ1-4; 9 bases line up with TRBD1. Germline CDR1 KGHSH, CDR2 LQKENI. The CDR3 extends over 15 amino acids. Trimming cost V 4 bases and J 7 bases; bases outside gene matches: 7. The CDR3 sequence: CASSLKQGAIEKLFF. The CDR3 nucleotides are TGTGCCAGCTCACTAAAACAGGGGGCGATTGAAAAACTGTTTTTT.

This sequence joins TRBV4-1 and TRBJ1-5; D is possibly TRBD1 (5 bases). V lost 1 base and J 5 bases, leaving 15 bases between the germline ends. This CDR3 is built from 16 residues. The germline gives CDR1 MGHRA, CDR2 YSYEKL. In DNA, the CDR3 is TGCGCCAGCAGCCAAGTACAGGCGCCCGGGGATCAGCCCCAGCATTTT. It translates to CASSQVQAPGDQPQHF.

V gene TRBV7-2 combines with J gene TRBJ1-2, with TRBD1 as a possible D gene (6 bases). The CDR3 extends over 17 amino acids. V was cut by 1 base and J by 2 bases, with 17 bases left in between. The germline V gene has CDR1 SGHTA and CDR2 FQGNSA. CDR3 sequence: CASSLEGGTGVNYGYTF. In DNA form, the CDR3 reads TGTGCCAGCAGCTTAGAAGGGGGTACAGGAGTCAACTATGGCTACACCTTC.

This rearrangement joins TRBV29-1 to TRBJ1-2, with 9 positions matching TRBD1. The CDR3 contains 14 residues. From germline, CDR1 is SQVTM and CDR2 ANQGSEA. V lost 4 bases and J lost 1; bases outside the gene matches: 4. The CDR3 loop reads CSVAEDRGNYGYTF. CDR3 nucleotides: TGCAGCGTTGCTGAGGACAGGGGTAACTATGGCTACACCTTC.

The chain is built from TRBV6-6 and TRBJ2-3; D is unresolved. The CDR3 is 12 amino acids. V was trimmed by 5 bases and J by 4 bases, leaving 7 bases between them. CDR1 is MNHNY, CDR2 SVGAGI, per germline (reference sequence). CDR3 sequence reads: CASSKSADTQYF. The CDR3 region has the DNA TGTGCCAGCAGTAAGTCTGCAGATACGCAGTATTTT.

V is TRBV29-1 and J is TRBJ2-6; 11 nucleotides match TRBD2. The CDR3 runs to 15 residues. V shed 8 bases and J 2 bases; nucleotides not matched to a gene: 5. Germline CDR1 reads SQVTM; CDR2 reads ANQGSEA. As DNA, the CDR3 is TGCAGCATAACTAGCGGGAGTCCTGGGGCCAACGTCCTGACTTTC. Its translation is CSITSGSPGANVLTF.

The chain carries TRBV30 and TRBJ2-6; 8 nucleotides align to TRBD1. CDR3 size: 16 residues. Germline V gene sequence: CDR1 GTSNPN, CDR2 SVGIG (reference sequence). Trimming removed 2 bases from V and 2 bases from J; junction bases left unmatched: 5. The CDR3 coding sequence is TGTGCCTGGAGTAGGACAGGGTCAGCTGGGGCCAACGTCCTGACTTTC. It codes for CAWSRTGSAGANVLTF.

This chain uses TRBV6-5 with TRBJ1-5; 7 nucleotides agree with TRBD1. Germline CDR1 reads MNHEY; CDR2 reads SVGAGI. The CDR3 length is 14 residues. The V gene end was trimmed by 11 bases and the J gene end by 6 bases; junction bases not matched to a gene: 13. This CDR3 is CAGRKGRGLQPQHF. In DNA, the CDR3 is TGTGCCGGCCGAAAGGGAAGGGGGCTTCAGCCCCAGCATTTT.

This rearrangement joins TRBV4-2 to TRBJ2-5, with TRBD2 identical over 7 bases. The CDR3 sequence is 17 residues long. Germline V gene lookup returns CDR1 LGHNA and CDR2 YNFKEQ. V lost 1 base and J lost 2; bases outside the gene matches: 10. For the CDR3, the DNA is TGTGCCAGCAGCCAAGGGGTGAGCGGGATCGATCAAGAGACCCAGTACTTC. Encoded protein: CASSQGVSGIDQETQYF.

V and J are TRBV5-5 and TRBJ2-3, with D possibly TRBD2 on 6 matching bases. Between the trimmed V and J ends, which lost 3 bases and 4 bases, there was a span of 6 bases. Germline CDR1 reads SGHKS; CDR2 reads YYEKEE (reference sequence). CDR3 size: 12 residues. DNA of the CDR3: TGTGCCAGCAGCTGGGGGGCAGATACGCAGTATTTT. Its protein is CASSWGADTQYF.

As regards this clone: Germline and junction disagree at one end, which may indicate a read error. This rearrangement joins TRBV7-3 to TRBJ1-2; 8 bases are a match to TRBD1. Germline V lookup: CDR1 SGHTA, CDR2 FQGTGA. CDR3 length: 12 amino acids. CDR3 amino acids: CASSAYGQGLLF. CDR3 coding DNA: TGTGCCAGCAGCGCCTACGGACAGGGCCTTCTTTTC. Looking up the rest from reference TRBV7-3 and TRBJ1-2 gives the full variable domain: GAGVSQTPSNKVTEKGKYVELRCDPISGHTALYWYRQSLGQGPEFLIYFQGTGAADDSGLPNDRFFAVRPEGSVSTLKIQRTERGDSAVYLCASSAYGQGLLFGSGTRLTVV.

J is TRBJ2-5 and V is TRBV6-1; D possibly corresponds to TRBD1 (5 bases). CDR1 and CDR2 from the germline V gene are MNHNS and SASEGT. CDR3 length: 11 amino acids. Trimming pared 10 bases from V and 5 bases from J, leaving 11 bases between. The CDR3 loop reads CAIQDIETQYF. As DNA, the CDR3 is TGTGCCATACAGGATATCGAGACCCAGTACTTC.

The chain joins TRBV6-4 to TRBJ1-2, with D possibly TRBD1 on 6 matching bases. The CDR3 length is 13 residues. Germline CDR1 is MRHNA and CDR2 is SNTAGT. Trimming removed 5 bases from V and 5 bases from J, with 12 bases in between. CDR3 DNA: TGTGCCAGCAGTCTCGAGGGGGGATATGGCTACACCTTC. Amino acids: CASSLEGGYGYTF.

This chain connects TRBV11-2 to TRBJ2-7; TRBD1 aligns across 7 bases. This CDR3 comprises 15 residues. The germline gives CDR1 SGHAT, CDR2 FQNNGV. After removal of 1 base from V and 0 bases from J, the junction contained 3 bases not matched to a gene. DNA of the CDR3: TGTGCCAGCAGCTTAGGTGACAGGGCCTCCTACGAGCAGTACTTC. Translated, it gives CASSLGDRASYEQYF.

The gene calls are TRBV7-9 and TRBJ2-7; TRBD1 aligns across 7 bases. Germline-derived CDR1 and CDR2 are SEHNR and FQNEAQ (reference sequence). V gave up 5 bases and J gave up 3 bases; unmatched junction bases: 10. The CDR3 runs 15 residues. Here the CDR3 DNA reads TGTGCCAGCAGCCCCCGAACCGGGACAGTCTACGAGCAGTACTTC. Residues: CASSPRTGTVYEQYF.

The sample holds one count of this clone. The V gene is TRBV28, the J gene TRBJ2-2; 9 bases are shared with TRBD2. V gave up 3 bases and J gave up 4 bases; unmatched junction bases: 9. The germline V gene has CDR1 MDHEN and CDR2 SYDVKM. The CDR3 covers 17 residues. For the CDR3, the DNA is TGTGCCAGCAGTTTCGCGCGGGAGGGCTATGGCACCGGGGAGCTGTTTTTT. Protein sequence: CASSFAREGYGTGELFF.

The chain joins TRBV2 to TRBJ2-7; D is perhaps TRBD1 or TRBD2 (5 bases each). This CDR3 has 14 residues. CDR1 and CDR2 (germline): SNHLY, FYNNEI. V was trimmed by 3 bases and J by 5 bases, leaving 14 bases between them. DNA of the CDR3: TGTGCCAGCAGTGACGCAGGGACGCACCACGAGCAGTACTTC. This codes for CASSDAGTHHEQYF.

The chain employs TRBV7-9 and TRBJ1-3; D remains unclear. The CDR3 loop spans 14 amino acids. The V end was cut by 5 bases, the J end by 2 bases, with 10 bases between. Germline V gene sequence: CDR1 SEHNR, CDR2 FQNEAQ (reference sequence). CDR3: CASSEGIAGNTIYF. CDR3 coding DNA: TGTGCCAGCAGCGAGGGAATTGCTGGAAACACCATATATTTT.